A single sample gave rise to the 28 T cell receptor beta chains below, sequenced in a study of identical twins. TCRdb used MiXCR to reprocess the 5' RACE reads, holding one entry per CDR3 protein. The top ten clones hold about 3% of a sample with approximately 500,000 distinct CDR3 sequences, roughly 24% of them seen once. The same sample was also used in a study of T cells expressing NK-cell markers.

The source material was CD4+ T cells sorted from blood. These receptors originate from a woman between 18 and 29 years old in good health.

The rearrangement joins TRBV11-1 to TRBJ2-2; 11 nucleotides agree with TRBD2. This CDR3 is built from 19 residues. Germline CDR1 is SGHAT and CDR2 is FQDESV (reference sequence). J lost 6 bases, V lost 5 bases, and 17 bases had no gene match. CDR3 nucleotide sequence: TGTGCCAGCAGCCCGTTGGCTAGCGGGAGGCCTGGCGTGTCCGGGGAGCTGTTTTTT. It translates to CASSPLASGRPGVSGELFF.

This clonotype has just a few counts. The gene calls are TRBV7-2 and TRBJ2-1, with a weak D call TRBD2 (6 bases). The CDR3 extends over 17 amino acids. The V and J ends lost 1 base and 4 bases respectively, with 17 bases between them. Germline CDR1 reads SGHTA; CDR2 reads FQGNSA. This CDR3 is CASSLGAGSRRYNEQFF. The CDR3 DNA reads TGTGCCAGCAGCTTAGGGGCGGGAAGTAGACGATACAATGAGCAGTTCTTC.

This chain connects TRBV10-3 to TRBJ2-6; 7 nucleotides line up with TRBD1. Germline CDR1 ENHRY, CDR2 SYGVKD. V lost 2 bases and J lost 2; bases outside the gene matches: 3. The CDR3 has 16 amino acids. The CDR3 loop reads CAISERQGAGANVLTF. In nucleotides, the CDR3 is TGTGCCATCAGTGAGCGTCAGGGGGCTGGGGCCAACGTCCTGACTTTC.

The chain carries TRBV6-2 or TRBV6-3 and TRBJ2-7, with D perhaps being TRBD1 or TRBD2 (5 bases each). In germline, CDR1 is MNHEY, CDR2 SVGEGT. The CDR3 is 13 residues long. V lost 6 bases and J 3 bases, leaving 12 bases between the germline ends. CDR3 region: CASRGTANYEQYF. The CDR3 DNA follows: TGTGCCAGCAGAGGGACGGCAAACTACGAGCAGTACTTC.

V gene TRBV4-3 combines with J gene TRBJ2-4, with 7 bases that match TRBD2. V dropped 0 bases and J dropped 8; count of bases not matched to a gene: 13. Germline CDR1 is LGHNA and CDR2 is YSLEER. The CDR3 is 17 residues long. The CDR3 loop reads CASSQEVRDYRGDIQYF. The CDR3 DNA sequence: TGCGCCAGCAGCCAAGAAGTCCGGGACTATAGGGGTGACATTCAGTACTTC.

The chain joins TRBV6-1 to TRBJ2-7, with 11 bases that match TRBD2. CDR1 is MNHNS, CDR2 SASEGT, per germline. The CDR3 length is 15 residues. J gave up 2 bases and V 7 bases, and 7 bases lay outside the gene matches. For the CDR3, the DNA is TGTGCCAGCAAGGCTAGCGGGGGGACCCCCTACGAGCAGTACTTC. Protein: CASKASGGTPYEQYF.

This chain connects TRBV27 to TRBJ2-3, with D tentatively TRBD1 (5 bases). Between the trimmed V and J ends, which lost 2 bases and 4 bases, there was a span of 13 bases. The germline CDR1 and CDR2 sequences are MNHEY and SMNVEV (reference sequence). The length of the CDR3 is 15 residues. The chain's CDR3 is CASSLRLQGADTQYF. CDR3 nucleotides: TGTGCCAGCAGTTTACGGTTACAAGGGGCAGATACGCAGTATTTT.

The V call is TRBV7-8, the J call TRBJ2-7; 7 bases fit TRBD1. CDR3 length: 14 residues. Germline V lookup: CDR1 SGHVS, CDR2 FQNEAQ. V shed 2 bases, J shed 6 bases, and the junction held 7 bases outside the gene matches. CDR3 protein: CASSLTFTGAEQYF. The CDR3 DNA follows: TGTGCCAGCAGCTTAACCTTCACAGGGGCCGAGCAGTACTTC.

This clonotype showed up just a few times. The CDR3 nucleotides read TGCGCCAGCAGCAGGGAAGGCACCGGGGAGCTGTTTTTT. It codes for CASSREGTGELFF. V and J are TRBV5-1 and TRBJ2-2, with D hard to call. The CDR3 contains 13 residues. Germline lookup yields CDR1 SGHRS and CDR2 YFSETQ. The ends were cut back, 4 bases at V and 4 bases at J, with 8 bases in the middle. Based on the CDR3 plus reference TRBV5-1 and TRBJ2-2, the full variable domain is KAGVTQTPRYLIKTRGQQVTLSCSPISGHRSVSWYQQTPGQGLQFLFEYFSETQRNKGNFPGRFSGRQFSNSRSEMNVSTLELGDSALYLCASSREGTGELFFGEGSRLTVL.

The J gene is TRBJ2-2, the V gene TRBV4-3, with D unresolved. The CDR3 loop spans 16 amino acids. V dropped 0 bases and J dropped 3 bases, with 11 bases sitting between them. Per the germline V gene, CDR1 is LGHNA and CDR2 is YSLEER. CDR3 DNA sequence: TGCGCCAGCAGCCAAGAGGCCAGTACCTACACCGGGGAGCTGTTTTTT. Translated: CASSQEASTYTGELFF.

This chain uses TRBV6-5 with TRBJ2-7, with no clear D. CDR3 length equals 14 residues. In germline, CDR1 is MNHEY, CDR2 SVGAGI. The V and J ends lost 0 bases and 3 bases respectively, with 9 bases between them. The DNA for the CDR3 is TGTGCCAGCAGTTACTCTATAGGCAGCTACGAGCAGTACTTC. Translated: CASSYSIGSYEQYF.

This chain links TRBV2 with TRBJ2-1, with 7 bases identical to TRBD2. Trimming cost V 2 bases and J 4 bases; bases outside gene matches: 20. The CDR3 is 20 amino acids. Looked up from germline, CDR1 is SNHLY and CDR2 is FYNNEI. The CDR3 DNA reads TGTGCCAGCAGTGAAAATAGGAGGGCTAGCGGATCGCCAAAGTACAATGAGCAGTTCTTC. This sequence encodes CASSENRRASGSPKYNEQFF.

V is TRBV5-1 and J is TRBJ2-7, with unresolved D. This CDR3 contains 13 residues. Trimming took 3 bases from V and 3 from J, leaving 10 bases between them. Germline lookup yields CDR1 SGHRS and CDR2 YFSETQ. The CDR3, as DNA: TGCGCCAGCAGCTCGAGACAAAACTACGAGCAGTACTTC. Protein product: CASSSRQNYEQYF.

This chain joins TRBV6-5 and TRBJ1-3, with D uncertain. The V and J ends lost 2 bases and 0 bases respectively, with 5 bases between them. Per the germline V gene, CDR1 is MNHEY and CDR2 is SVGAGI. This CDR3 comprises 14 residues. The DNA of the CDR3 is TGTGCCAGCAGTTACGGCAGCTCTGGAAACACCATATATTTT. Amino acid sequence: CASSYGSSGNTIYF.

This clonotype appeared a few times. This chain joins TRBV7-6 and TRBJ2-2; no clear D gene. The V end was cut by 1 base, the J end by 2 bases, with 11 bases between. Germline V lookup: CDR1 SGHVS, CDR2 FNYEAQ. This CDR3 region has 16 residues. CDR3 coding DNA: TGTGCCAGCAGCTTAGTTTCGAGCCAAAACACCGGGGAGCTGTTTTTT. Protein sequence: CASSLVSSQNTGELFF. The full variable domain, its missing parts supplied by reference TRBV7-6 and TRBJ2-2, is GAGVSQSPRYKVTKRGQDVALRCDPISGHVSLYWYRQALGQGPEFLTYFNYEAQQDKSGLPNDRFSAERPEGSISTLTIQRTEQRDSAMYRCASSLVSSQNTGELFFGEGSRLTVL.

The chain combines TRBV7-2 with TRBJ2-7; TRBD2 aligns across 7 bases. Germline assignment: CDR1 SGHTA and CDR2 FQGNSA. The ends lost 6 bases at V and 1 base at J; junction bases unmatched: 3. CDR3 length: 13 residues. The DNA of the CDR3 is TGTGCCAGCAGGCCCGGGGGGTCCTACGAGCAGTACTTC. Its protein is CASRPGGSYEQYF.

This clonotype is medium-sized. The chain joins TRBV5-8 to TRBJ2-3; D gene uncertain. V was trimmed by 1 base and J by 7 bases, leaving 1 base between them. CDR3 length equals 10 residues. In germline, CDR1 is SGHTS, CDR2 YDEGEE. CDR3 amino acids: CASSLYTQYF. The DNA for the CDR3 is TGTGCCAGCAGCTTGTATACGCAGTATTTT.

The chain uses TRBV5-6 and TRBJ1-1, with a weak D call TRBD1 (6 bases). CDR3 length: 14 amino acids. V was shortened by 4 bases and J by 3 bases, with 13 bases between the two germline ends. The V gene's germline CDR1 is SGHDT and CDR2 YYEEEE. CDR3 loop: CASSRQVRDTEAFF. CDR3 nucleotide sequence: TGTGCCAGCAGCAGACAGGTACGGGACACTGAAGCTTTCTTT.

The V call is TRBV12-3 or TRBV12-4, the J call TRBJ2-2, with D uncertain. The V and J ends lost 11 bases and 3 bases respectively, with 16 bases between them. The CDR3 totals 14 residues. CDR3 sequence (DNA): TGTGCCGGCCGCGGTCTTTCTGACACCGGGGAGCTGTTTTTT. Translating gives CAGRGLSDTGELFF.

This chain uses TRBV2 with TRBJ2-3; TRBD2 is a possible D gene (6 bases). CDR3 length: 16 amino acids. Deletions cut 1 base from V and 9 bases from J, with 20 bases between. Germline lookup yields CDR1 SNHLY and CDR2 FYNNEI. The chain's CDR3 is CASSEGGASISTTQYF. The CDR3 nucleotides are TGTGCCAGCAGTGAAGGCGGGGCGTCTATTTCCACGACGCAGTATTTT.

The chain recombines TRBV10-3 with TRBJ2-3; a weak D match, TRBD1 (6 bases). The CDR3 has 15 residues. Germline V lookup: CDR1 ENHRY, CDR2 SYGVKD. Trimming pared 8 bases from V and 4 bases from J, leaving 19 bases between. The CDR3 sequence: CAIAPRRGSADTQYF. The CDR3 DNA sequence: TGTGCCATCGCCCCCCGCAGGGGTAGCGCAGATACGCAGTATTTT.

This clonotype appeared many times. The rearrangement links TRBV5-1 to TRBJ2-3; 14 bases agree with TRBD2. This CDR3 contains 15 residues. Trimming removed 4 bases from V and 4 bases from J; junction bases left unmatched: 2. The germline V gene has CDR1 SGHRS and CDR2 YFSETQ. The CDR3: CASSTGLAGADTQYF. The CDR3 DNA reads as TGCGCCAGCAGCACGGGACTAGCGGGAGCAGATACGCAGTATTTT.

The J gene is TRBJ2-3, the V gene TRBV20-1, with D perhaps matching TRBD2 (7 bases). Trimming removed 6 bases from V and 7 bases from J, with 20 bases in between. Germline assignment: CDR1 DFQATT and CDR2 SNEGSKA (reference sequence). CDR3 length: 14 amino acids. CDR3: CSAVIGGETNTQYF. The CDR3 coding sequence is TGCAGTGCGGTCATAGGGGGGGAAACAAATACGCAGTATTTT.

This chain connects TRBV29-1 to TRBJ1-1, with no clear D. CDR3 length: 12 amino acids. Deletions cut 4 bases from V and 2 bases from J, with 8 bases between. Germline V lookup: CDR1 SQVTM, CDR2 ANQGSEA. Here the CDR3 reads CSVVEGNTEAFF. The CDR3 DNA reads as TGCAGCGTTGTGGAGGGAAACACTGAAGCTTTCTTT.

The rearrangement joins TRBV30 to TRBJ2-5, with 7 nucleotides matching TRBD1. The CDR3 spans 14 residues. From germline, CDR1 is GTSNPN and CDR2 SVGIG (reference sequence). J lost 5 bases, V lost 1 base, and 7 bases had no gene match. Here the CDR3 DNA reads TGTGCCTGGAGTGAGGGACGGGGACAGGAGACCCAGTACTTC. It yields the protein CAWSEGRGQETQYF.

This clonotype was counted between two and nine times. The chain couples TRBV12-3 or TRBV12-4 to TRBJ1-5; the D is unclear. V lost 2 bases and J lost 5, with 10 bases in between. The CDR3 length is 14 residues. The CDR3, as DNA: TGTGCCAGCAGTTTATGGACCGTCGATCAGCCCCAGCATTTT. This translates into CASSLWTVDQPQHF.

This chain connects TRBV11-3 to TRBJ1-3; D is unresolved. The CDR3 loop spans 17 amino acids. Trimming removed 0 bases at V and 0 bases at J, with 12 bases between. Germline values: CDR1 SGHNT, CDR2 YENEEA. CDR3 nucleotides: TGTGCCAGCAGCTTAGACCGGGAGGTCCGCTCTGGAAACACCATATATTTT. Its protein is CASSLDREVRSGNTIYF.

This clonotype came up many times. The J gene is TRBJ1-3, the V gene TRBV20-1; D unresolved. The CDR3 is 15 residues long. Trimming cost V 5 bases and J 0 bases, with 14 bases left between them. Per germline, CDR1 DFQATT and CDR2 SNEGSKA (reference sequence). The CDR3 DNA follows: TGCAGTGCTTGGTCTAGGACTTACTCTGGAAACACCATATATTTT. Translating it yields CSAWSRTYSGNTIYF.